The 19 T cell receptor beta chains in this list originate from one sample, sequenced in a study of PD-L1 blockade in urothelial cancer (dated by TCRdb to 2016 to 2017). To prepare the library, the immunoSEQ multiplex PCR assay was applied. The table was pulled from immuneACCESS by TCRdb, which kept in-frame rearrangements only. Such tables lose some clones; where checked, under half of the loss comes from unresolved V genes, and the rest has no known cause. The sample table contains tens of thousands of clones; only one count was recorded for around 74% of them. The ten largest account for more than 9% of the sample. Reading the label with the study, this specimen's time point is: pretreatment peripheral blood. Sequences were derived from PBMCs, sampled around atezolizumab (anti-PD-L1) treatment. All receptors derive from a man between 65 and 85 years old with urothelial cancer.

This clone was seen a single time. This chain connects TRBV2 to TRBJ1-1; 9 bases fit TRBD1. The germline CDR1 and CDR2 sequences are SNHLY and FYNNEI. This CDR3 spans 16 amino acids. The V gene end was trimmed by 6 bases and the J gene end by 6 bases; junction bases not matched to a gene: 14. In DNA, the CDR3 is TGTGCCAGCAGGAAACAACAGGGGGCGATGGGGGCTGAAGCTTTCTTT. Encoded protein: CASRKQQGAMGAEAFF.

The CDR3: CASSSGDQETQYF. CDR3 coding DNA: TGCGCCAGCAGCTCGGGGGACCAAGAGACCCAGTACTTC. The genes are TRBV5-1 and TRBJ2-5; a possible D gene is TRBD2 (6 bases). Germline assignment: CDR1 SGHRS and CDR2 YFSETQ. The CDR3 covers 13 residues. The V end was cut by 3 bases, the J end by 0 bases, with 6 bases between.

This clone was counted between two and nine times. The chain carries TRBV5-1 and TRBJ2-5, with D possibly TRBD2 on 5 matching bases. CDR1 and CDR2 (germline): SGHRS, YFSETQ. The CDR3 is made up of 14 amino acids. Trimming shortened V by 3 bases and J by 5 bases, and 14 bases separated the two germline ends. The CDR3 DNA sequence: TGCGCCAGCAGCTGGAAGGACTCCAAGGAGACCCAGTACTTC. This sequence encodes CASSWKDSKETQYF.

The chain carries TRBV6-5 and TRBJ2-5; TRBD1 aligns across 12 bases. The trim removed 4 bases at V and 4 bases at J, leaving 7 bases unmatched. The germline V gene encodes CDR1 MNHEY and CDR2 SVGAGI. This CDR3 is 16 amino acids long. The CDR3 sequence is CASSLGQGAVGETQYF. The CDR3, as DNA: TGTGCCAGCAGTTTGGGACAGGGGGCAGTTGGAGAGACCCAGTACTTC.

CDR3 coding DNA: TGTGCCAGCAGCAAAGAGCGGGACAGGGCCCCCTATGGCTACACCTTC. It is translated as CASSKERDRAPYGYTF. This chain joins TRBV21-1 and TRBJ1-2; the table's D call TRBD1 went unverified against the DNA. TRBV21-1 constitutes a pseudogene. The CDR3 length is 16 residues.

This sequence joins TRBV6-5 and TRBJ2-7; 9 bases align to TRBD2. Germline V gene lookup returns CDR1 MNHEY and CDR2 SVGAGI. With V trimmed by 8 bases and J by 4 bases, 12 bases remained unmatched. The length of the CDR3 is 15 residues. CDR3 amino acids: CASCAGGLNSYEQYF. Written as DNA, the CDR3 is TGTGCCAGCTGCGCGGGAGGGCTCAACTCTTACGAGCAGTACTTC.

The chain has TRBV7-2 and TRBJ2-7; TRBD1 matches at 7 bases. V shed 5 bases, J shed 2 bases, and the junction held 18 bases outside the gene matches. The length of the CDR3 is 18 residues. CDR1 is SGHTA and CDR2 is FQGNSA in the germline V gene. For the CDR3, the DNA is TGTGCCAGCAGCCGACACCCCCTTCGGGACAGCACACCCTACGAGCAGTACTTC. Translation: CASSRHPLRDSTPYEQYF. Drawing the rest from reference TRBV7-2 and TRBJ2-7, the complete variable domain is GAGVSQSPSNKVTEKGKDVELRCDPISGHTALYWYRQSLGQGLEFLIYFQGNSAPDKSGLPSDRFSAERTGGSVSTLTIQRTQQEDSAVYLCASSRHPLRDSTPYEQYFGPGTRLTVT.

CDR3 sequence: CASSLYSGTGGLSEQYF. The CDR3 region has the DNA TGTGCCAGCTCACTATATTCCGGGACAGGGGGCCTGAGCGAGCAGTACTTC. This chain links TRBV18 with TRBJ2-7, with 12 bases identical to TRBD1. CDR3 size: 17 residues. Germline values: CDR1 KGHSH, CDR2 LQKENI. The V and J ends lost 4 bases and 6 bases, in that order; junction bases with no gene match: 13.

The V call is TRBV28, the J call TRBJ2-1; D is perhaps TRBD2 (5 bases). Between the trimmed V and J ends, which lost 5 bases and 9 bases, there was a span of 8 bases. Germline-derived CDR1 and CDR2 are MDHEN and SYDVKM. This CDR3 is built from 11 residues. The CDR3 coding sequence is TGTGCCAGCAGTCAGCGGAGTGAGCAGTTCTTC. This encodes CASSQRSEQFF. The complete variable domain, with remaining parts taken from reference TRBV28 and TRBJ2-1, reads DVKVTQSSRYLVKRTGEKVFLECVQDMDHENMFWYRQDPGLGLRLIYFSYDVKMKEKGDIPEGYSVSREKKERFSLILESASTNQTSMYLCASSQRSEQFFGPGTRLTVL.

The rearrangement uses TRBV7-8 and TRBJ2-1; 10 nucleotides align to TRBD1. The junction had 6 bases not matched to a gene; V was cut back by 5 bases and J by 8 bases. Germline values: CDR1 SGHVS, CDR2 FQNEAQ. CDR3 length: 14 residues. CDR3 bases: TGTGCCAGCAGCCTGGACAGGGGGAAGGATGAGCAGTTCTTC. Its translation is CASSLDRGKDEQFF.

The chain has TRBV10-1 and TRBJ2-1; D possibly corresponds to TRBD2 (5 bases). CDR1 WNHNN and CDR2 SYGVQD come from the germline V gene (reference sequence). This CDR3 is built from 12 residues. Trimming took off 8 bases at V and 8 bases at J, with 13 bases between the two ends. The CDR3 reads CASGRTGDEQFF. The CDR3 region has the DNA TGCGCCAGCGGCCGGACTGGGGATGAGCAGTTCTTC.

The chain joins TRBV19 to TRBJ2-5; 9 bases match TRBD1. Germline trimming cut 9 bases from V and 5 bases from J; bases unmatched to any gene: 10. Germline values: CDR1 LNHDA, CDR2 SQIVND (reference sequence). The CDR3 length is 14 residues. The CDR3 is CASAGTGKAETQYF. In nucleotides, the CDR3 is TGTGCCAGCGCCGGGACAGGGAAGGCGGAGACCCAGTACTTC.

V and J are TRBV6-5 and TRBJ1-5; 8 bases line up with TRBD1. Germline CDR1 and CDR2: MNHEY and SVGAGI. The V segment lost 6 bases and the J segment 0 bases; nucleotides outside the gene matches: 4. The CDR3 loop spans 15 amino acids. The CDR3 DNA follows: TGTGCCAGCAGGCGGACAGGGACTAGCAATCAGCCCCAGCATTTT. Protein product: CASRRTGTSNQPQHF.

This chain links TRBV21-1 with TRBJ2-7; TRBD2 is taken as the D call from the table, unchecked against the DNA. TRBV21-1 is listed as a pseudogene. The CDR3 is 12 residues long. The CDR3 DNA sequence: TGTGCCCGCGGGGGGAGGAGCTACGAGCAGTACTTC. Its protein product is CARGGRSYEQYF.

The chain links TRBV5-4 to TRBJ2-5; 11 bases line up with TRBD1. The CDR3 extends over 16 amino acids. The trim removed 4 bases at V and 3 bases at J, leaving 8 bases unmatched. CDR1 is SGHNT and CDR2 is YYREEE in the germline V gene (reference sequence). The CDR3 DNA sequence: TGTGCCAGCAGCCCGGGACAGGGGGATACTAAAGAGACCCAGTACTTC. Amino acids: CASSPGQGDTKETQYF.

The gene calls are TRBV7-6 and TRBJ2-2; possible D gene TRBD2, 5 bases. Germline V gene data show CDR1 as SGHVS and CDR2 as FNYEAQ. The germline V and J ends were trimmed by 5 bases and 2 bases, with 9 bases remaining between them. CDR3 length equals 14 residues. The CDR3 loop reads CASSPGLNTGELFF. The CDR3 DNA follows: TGTGCCAGCAGCCCCGGACTCAACACCGGGGAGCTGTTTTTT.

CDR3 DNA sequence: TGTGCCAGCAGTTCTATTAACAGGGGGGGTCCCTACGAGCAGTACTTC. Its translation: CASSSINRGGPYEQYF. This sequence joins TRBV28 and TRBJ2-7; D may be TRBD1 (8 bases). V lost 4 bases and J 2 bases, leaving 18 bases between the germline ends. The CDR3 spans 16 residues. The germline CDR1 and CDR2 sequences are MDHEN and SYDVKM.

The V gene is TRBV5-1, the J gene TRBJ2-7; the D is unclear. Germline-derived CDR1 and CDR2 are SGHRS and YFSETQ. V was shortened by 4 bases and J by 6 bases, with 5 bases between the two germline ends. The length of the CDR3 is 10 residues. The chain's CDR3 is CASSPSEQYF. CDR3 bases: TGCGCCAGCAGCCCCAGCGAGCAGTACTTC. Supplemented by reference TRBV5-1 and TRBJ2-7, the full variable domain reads KAGVTQTPRYLIKTRGQQVTLSCSPISGHRSVSWYQQTPGQGLQFLFEYFSETQRNKGNFPGRFSGRQFSNSRSEMNVSTLELGDSALYLCASSPSEQYFGPGTRLTVT.

CDR3 sequence (DNA): TGTGCCAGCAGTTACTCCGGACTCTCTGGAAACACCATATATTTT. It codes for CASSYSGLSGNTIYF. This rearrangement joins TRBV6-5 to TRBJ1-3; no clear D gene. Germline values: CDR1 MNHEY, CDR2 SVGAGI. The CDR3 has 15 residues. Trimming pared 0 bases from V and 0 bases from J, leaving 6 bases between.